This TCR beta chain derives from a study of blood T cell repertoires in COVID-19 (dated by TCRdb to about 2020). The study in broad terms: The collaborator samples originated in the United States, Italy and Spain and spanned the acute and convalescent phases of COVID-19. The material from the prospective study consisted of cDNA or gDNA derived from T cells, B-cell-depleted T cells, or PBMCs. Subjects who had been exposed to COVID-19, were actively infected with it, or had recovered from it provided the deeply sampled blood TCRbeta repertoires that made up the dataset. The repertoires were made available in a free public database intended to serve as a resource for research on the immune response to SARS-CoV-2. Samples came from the ongoing ImmuneRACE study (first 160 participants) plus 1,254 subjects from 6 global collaborators. A de-identified subject ID, COVID-19 status, age in years and sex were almost always included in the sample metadata. Where available, HLA class I and class II types were taken from metadata supplied by the sample provider and were not determined by assay-based typing.

On this clone itself: Its cognate antigen has yet to be identified. Per-nucleotide qualities are absent, and no much larger clonotype sits a single base away.

V drops 2 bases and J drops 3 bases, leaving 13 bases in between. CDR1 WSHSY and CDR2 SAAADI were looked up in the germline V gene. From the cysteine through the phenylalanine, the CDR3 covers 15 amino acids. The only DNA kept is the CDR3, 45 bases in frame from the first base. One collaborating source in Seattle enrolled patients while the patients were actively infected and followed the patients over time throughout the course of disease. Each collaborating institution followed its own protocols to collect whole blood in K2EDTA tubes. For TCRbeta analysis, collaborators shipped samples in one of three forms: frozen whole blood, isolated PBMCs, or DNA extracted from either of those sample types. The research as a whole found: The amount of clinical and demographic metadata varied by source and participant and was provided uncurated.

TCRbeta CDR3 regions were amplified from genomic DNA by means of the immunoSEQ Assay, a bias-controlled multiplex PCR. Per the source publication's procedure: Nucleated cell counts per sample were estimated from amplification of reference gene primers within the assay. To quantify the absolute abundance of each unique TCRbeta CDR3 rearrangement, sequence reads were collapsed and filtered. For each sample, productive Simpson clonality was calculated by taking the square root of Simpson's diversity index across productive rearrangements. TCRdb carries this immuneACCESS record with in-frame sequences only. Its versions omit some clonotypes, under half of them owing to an unresolved V gene in the studies checked, with the rest unexplained. That table is the source of V, J and clone size, and D and trimming were worked out from the DNA. This sample comprises 140,000 to 150,000 clones, 88% of them detected only once. Of the sample, 2.5% is held by the ten largest clones.

Sequenced material: peripheral blood. The clonotype was recovered from a human donor with COVID-19, enrolled during active disease. The donor label of this sample is uncertain. The chain is assembled from TRBV10-2 and TRBJ1-1, and perhaps TRBD1 as D gene, on 5 matching bases. The CDR3 region has the sequence CASSEEGRGDTEAFF. The DNA sequence is given as TGCGCCAGCAGTGAGGAGGGGAGGGGTGACACTGAAGCTTTCTTT.